This TCR beta chain was profiled in a study of OX40 agonist ivuxolimab in advanced cancers. Turning to the study itself: Patients were dosed intravenously with ivuxolimab at 0.01 to 10 mg/kg every 2 weeks.

The V end was cut by 0 bases, the J end by 0 bases, with 11 bases between. Germline V gene lookup returns CDR1 SGHTA and CDR2 FQGNSA. This CDR3 comprises 16 residues. The method was immunoSEQ multiplex PCR; TCRdb's version includes in-frame clones alone and lacks a portion of them. The table lists around 80,000 clones, 85% of them singletons. The sample in question was CD4+ or CD8+ T cells sorted from blood, obtained in a trial of the OX40 agonist ivuxolimab. This receptor was identified in an adult with an advanced solid tumor such as melanoma, head and neck, liver or kidney cancer. The chain combines TRBV7-2 with TRBJ1-1, with a weak D call TRBD1 (5 bases). Here the CDR3 reads CASSLADIRMNTEAFF. The DNA of the CDR3 is TGTGCCAGCAGCTTAGCGGACATTCGAATGAACACTGAAGCTTTCTTT.